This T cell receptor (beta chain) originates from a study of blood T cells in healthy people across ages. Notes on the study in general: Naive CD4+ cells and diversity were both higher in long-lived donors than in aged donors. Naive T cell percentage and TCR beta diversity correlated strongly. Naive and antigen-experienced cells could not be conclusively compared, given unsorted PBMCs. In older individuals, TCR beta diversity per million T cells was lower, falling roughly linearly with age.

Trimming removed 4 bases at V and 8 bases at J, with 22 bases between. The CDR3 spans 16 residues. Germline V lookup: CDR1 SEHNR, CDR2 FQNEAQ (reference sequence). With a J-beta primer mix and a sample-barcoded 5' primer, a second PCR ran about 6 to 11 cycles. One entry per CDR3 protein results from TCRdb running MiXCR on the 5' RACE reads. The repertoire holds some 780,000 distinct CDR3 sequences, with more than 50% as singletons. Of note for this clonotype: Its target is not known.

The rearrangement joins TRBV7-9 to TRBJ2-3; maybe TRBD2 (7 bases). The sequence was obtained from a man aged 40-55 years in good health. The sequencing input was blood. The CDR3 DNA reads TGTGCCAGCAGCTCTGGCGGGGGCCTTGGGGTTGGTACGCAGTATTTT. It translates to CASSSGGGLGVGTQYF. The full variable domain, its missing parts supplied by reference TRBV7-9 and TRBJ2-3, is DTGVSQNPRHKITKRGQNVTFRCDPISEHNRLYWYRQTLGQGPEFLTYFQNEAQLEKSRLLSDRFSAERPKGSFSTLEIQRTEQGDSAMYLCASSSGGGLGVGTQYFGPGTRLTVL.